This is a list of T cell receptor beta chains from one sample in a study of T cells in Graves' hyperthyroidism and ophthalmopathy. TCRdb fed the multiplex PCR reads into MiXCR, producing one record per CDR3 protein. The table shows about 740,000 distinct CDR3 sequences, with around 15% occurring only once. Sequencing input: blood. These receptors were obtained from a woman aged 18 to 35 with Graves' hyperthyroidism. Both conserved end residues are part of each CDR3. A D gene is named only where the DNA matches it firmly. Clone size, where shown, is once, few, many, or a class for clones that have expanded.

CDR3nt: TGTGCCAGCAGTTACCCTAGCAGAAACTCCTACGAGCAGTACTTC
CDR3aa: CASSYPSRNSYEQYF
d_gene: .
j_gene: TRBJ2-7
v_gene: TRBV6-5
abundance: .

CDR3nt: TGTGCCAGCAGCCAAGGGGAGGGGCCCTCCTACGAGCAGTACTTC
CDR3aa: CASSQGEGPSYEQYF
d_gene: TRBD2
j_gene: TRBJ2-7
v_gene: TRBV4-2
abundance: .

CDR3nt: TGCAGCGTAGGAACTAGACAGGGACCCACTGAAGCTTTCTTT
CDR3aa: CSVGTRQGPTEAFF
d_gene: TRBD1
j_gene: TRBJ1-1
v_gene: TRBV29-1
abundance: many

CDR3nt: TGCGCCAGCAGCTTGGAGGGACTCCAGGGAGATACGCAGTATTTT
CDR3aa: CASSLEGLQGDTQYF
d_gene: .
j_gene: TRBJ2-3
v_gene: TRBV5-1
abundance: many

CDR3nt: TGTGCCAGCAGTGAAGAGGTCAGGGGTTACGAGCAGTACTTC
CDR3aa: CASSEEVRGYEQYF
d_gene: .
j_gene: TRBJ2-7
v_gene: TRBV6-1
abundance: many

CDR3nt: TGTGCCAGCAGTTTAGCGCGTTTGCCCGGGGTGGGGGGAGAGACCCAGTACTTC
CDR3aa: CASSLARLPGVGGETQYF
d_gene: .
j_gene: TRBJ2-5
v_gene: TRBV12-3/TRBV12-4
abundance: few

CDR3nt: TGTGCCAGCAGGCAGGTAGGATCATCCTACGAGCAGTACTTC
CDR3aa: CASRQVGSSYEQYF
d_gene: .
j_gene: TRBJ2-7
v_gene: TRBV27
abundance: .

CDR3nt: TGCGGGGGCCTTGTGAGCTCTGGGGCCAACGTCCTGACTTTC
CDR3aa: CGGLVSSGANVLTF
d_gene: .
j_gene: TRBJ2-6
v_gene: TRBV10-1
abundance: few

CDR3nt: TGTGCCAGCAGTGAATTTCTTACGGGCAGGGGAGTGGAGAATGAGCAGTTCTTC
CDR3aa: CASSEFLTGRGVENEQFF
d_gene: .
j_gene: TRBJ2-1
v_gene: TRBV2
abundance: many

CDR3nt: TGTGCCAGCAGCCAATTCTCTGGGGCCAACGTCCTGACTTTC
CDR3aa: CASSQFSGANVLTF
d_gene: .
j_gene: TRBJ2-6
v_gene: TRBV6-1
abundance: many

CDR3nt: TGCGCCAGCAGCCAAGTGGTCCTCGTCAGGCTCCACGAGCAGTACTTC
CDR3aa: CASSQVVLVRLHEQYF
d_gene: .
j_gene: TRBJ2-7
v_gene: TRBV4-1
abundance: .

CDR3nt: TGTGCCAGCAGCCCCGGACAGGGAACGGATCAGCCCCAGCATTTT
CDR3aa: CASSPGQGTDQPQHF
d_gene: TRBD1
j_gene: TRBJ1-5
v_gene: TRBV11-3
abundance: .

CDR3nt: TGCGCCAGCAGCTTGGCCCGCCTAGCGGGAGAAGAGACCCAGTACTTC
CDR3aa: CASSLARLAGEETQYF
d_gene: TRBD2
j_gene: TRBJ2-5
v_gene: TRBV5-1
abundance: .

CDR3nt: TGTGCCAGCTTACGGACAATTGAAGCTTTCTTT
CDR3aa: CASLRTIEAFF
d_gene: .
j_gene: TRBJ1-1
v_gene: TRBV6-1
abundance: .

CDR3nt: TGTGCCAGCTTACCCCCCCAAAACACTGAAGCTTTCTTT
CDR3aa: CASLPPQNTEAFF
d_gene: .
j_gene: TRBJ1-1
v_gene: TRBV11-3
abundance: many

CDR3nt: TGTGCCAGCAGCCAACAGGTCCCAAATTCACCCCTCCACTTT
CDR3aa: CASSQQVPNSPLHF
d_gene: .
j_gene: TRBJ1-6
v_gene: TRBV12-3/TRBV12-4
abundance: many

CDR3nt: TGTGCCAGCAGTTTGGGGTTTAAGGATGAAAAACTGTTTTTT
CDR3aa: CASSLGFKDEKLFF
d_gene: .
j_gene: TRBJ1-4
v_gene: TRBV12-3/TRBV12-4
abundance: .

CDR3nt: TGTGCCATCAAATCGCCGGGACGCACGCCGGACGAGCAGTACTTC
CDR3aa: CAIKSPGRTPDEQYF
d_gene: .
j_gene: TRBJ2-7
v_gene: TRBV10-3
abundance: many

CDR3nt: TGTGCCAGCAGAATACCCCGGGCAGATACGCAGTATTTT
CDR3aa: CASRIPRADTQYF
d_gene: .
j_gene: TRBJ2-3
v_gene: TRBV6-1
abundance: few

CDR3nt: TGTGCCACCAGTGTACAGGGGGGCTACAATGAGCAGTTCTTC
CDR3aa: CATSVQGGYNEQFF
d_gene: TRBD1
j_gene: TRBJ2-1
v_gene: TRBV24-1
abundance: .

CDR3nt: TGTGCCAGCAGCTTGGGAGGGGGCGGCAATCAGCCCCAGCATTTT
CDR3aa: CASSLGGGGNQPQHF
d_gene: TRBD1
j_gene: TRBJ1-5
v_gene: TRBV7-2
abundance: many

CDR3nt: TGTGCCAGCACCTCAGGCAATCAGCCCCAGCATTTT
CDR3aa: CASTSGNQPQHF
d_gene: .
j_gene: TRBJ1-5
v_gene: TRBV27
abundance: few

CDR3nt: TGTGCCAGCAGCTTAAGATCGGGACAAAAGTACGAGCAGTACTTC
CDR3aa: CASSLRSGQKYEQYF
d_gene: .
j_gene: TRBJ2-7
v_gene: TRBV7-2
abundance: many

CDR3nt: TGTGCCAGCAGCTTACACAGGGCCGAACAGCCCCAGCATTTT
CDR3aa: CASSLHRAEQPQHF
d_gene: .
j_gene: TRBJ1-5
v_gene: TRBV11-2
abundance: few

CDR3nt: TGCAGTGCTGAAGGGACTAGCGGGAGGTACGACAGGGACCAGTACTTC
CDR3aa: CSAEGTSGRYDRDQYF
d_gene: TRBD2
j_gene: TRBJ2-5
v_gene: TRBV20-1
abundance: .

CDR3nt: TGTGCCAGCAGTGAAATTGGCAGGAAGAACACCGGGGAGCTGTTTTTT
CDR3aa: CASSEIGRKNTGELFF
d_gene: .
j_gene: TRBJ2-2
v_gene: TRBV6-1
abundance: many